The rows below give T cell receptor beta chains drawn from one sample of a study of PD-1 blockade in classical Hodgkin lymphoma. This table comes from immunoSEQ multiplex PCR, and its TCRdb copy is limited to in-frame clones, with some not included. Here the sample spans roughly 100,000 clones, around 89% being singletons. The sequences come from peripheral blood mononuclear cells (PBMCs), collected before the second cycle of nivolumab. Source of these receptors: a human donor with classical Hodgkin lymphoma. The CDR3 runs from the conserved cysteine through the conserved F or W. The D gene is left open where the match is weak. Only part of the rows carry a size: once, few, many, or a class if the clone is expanded.

>NA|once|TRBV15|TRBJ1-2
TGTGCCACCGCCCGTAGGTTGAGTGGACCTAACTATGGCTACACCTTC
CATARRLSGPNYGYTF
>TRBD2|NA|TRBV7-2|TRBJ2-5
TGTGCCAGCAGCTTAGAGTCGGCGGGGGAGGAGACCCAGTACTTC
CASSLESAGEETQYF
>NA|NA|TRBV6-5|TRBJ1-1
TGTGCCAGCAGATACTCAGACAGGAACACTGAAGCTTTCTTT
CASRYSDRNTEAFF
>NA|NA|TRBV11-2|TRBJ1-6
TGTGCCAGCAGCTTAGGGGTCACTTTCTCCTATAATTCACCCCTCCACTTT
CASSLGVTFSYNSPLHF
>NA|NA|TRBV7-6|TRBJ2-2
TGTGCCAGCAGCTTAGAGTCTGGACACCGATTCCCCTCTCCCGGGGAGCTGTTTTTT
CASSLESGHRFPSPGELFF
>TRBD1|NA|TRBV5-1|TRBJ2-2
TGCGCCAGCAGCCTAGGACAGGGAGACACCGGGGAGCTGTTTTTT
CASSLGQGDTGELFF
>TRBD1|once|TRBV6-1|TRBJ2-2
TGTGCCAGCAGTGGGAGGGACAGGGGCCACACCGGGGAGCTGTTTTTT
CASSGRDRGHTGELFF
>TRBD1|NA|TRBV27|TRBJ1-5
TGTGCCAGCAGTTTTTCAGGGGGTGGGCCCCAGCATTTT
CASSFSGGGPQHF
>NA|NA|TRBV18|TRBJ1-2
TGTGCCAGCTCAAACCGGGACCCGACCATCATTGGCTACACCTTC
CASSNRDPTIIGYTF
>TRBD1|NA|TRBV9|TRBJ1-1
TGTGCCAGCAGCCCTAAACAGGGGAGTTTGACTGAAGCTTTCTTT
CASSPKQGSLTEAFF
>NA|NA|TRBV5-1|TRBJ2-7
TGCGCCAGCACCCCTGGGGATCGGGGGGCAACCTACGAGCAGTACTTC
CASTPGDRGATYEQYF
>TRBD2|NA|TRBV27|TRBJ2-3
TGTGCCAGCGGACCTACAAGGACTAGCGGGGGTGTATTGGATACGCAGTATTTT
CASGPTRTSGGVLDTQYF
>TRBD1|NA|TRBV6-1|TRBJ1-2
TGTGCCAGCAGGGACAGGGGCGGCTATGGCTACATCTTC
CASRDRGGYGYIF
>NA|NA|TRBV18|TRBJ2-5
TGTGCCAGCTCACCATGGTCCGGGCCCCAAGAGACCCAGTACTTC
CASSPWSGPQETQYF
>NA|NA|TRBV4-3|TRBJ1-4
TGCGCCAGCAGCCAAGACGTCCCTTTAGGGGGGGATAATGAAAAACTGTTTTTT
CASSQDVPLGGDNEKLFF
>TRBD1|NA|TRBV5-8|TRBJ1-2
TGTGCCAGCAGCTGGGGGCAGGGGGCACAAGGCTACACCTTC
CASSWGQGAQGYTF
>TRBD1|NA|TRBV2|TRBJ2-5
TGTGCCAGCAGTGAAAGACAGGGCTCCCAAGAGACCCAGTACTTC
CASSERQGSQETQYF
>TRBD1|once|TRBV9|TRBJ2-5
TGTGCCAGCAGCGTGGACAGGGCCCAAGAGACCCAGTACTTC
CASSVDRAQETQYF
>NA|NA|TRBV6-1|TRBJ1-2
TGTGCCAGCAGAGGTCCAGTTTACTATGGCTACACCTTC
CASRGPVYYGYTF
>TRBD1|NA|TRBV6-5|TRBJ1-3
TGTGCCAGCAGGTTGACAGGGGGCGGAAACACCATATATTTT
CASRLTGGGNTIYF
>NA|NA|TRBV18|TRBJ1-1
TGTGCCAGCTCACTCAGGGGGAACACTGAAGCTTTCTTT
CASSLRGNTEAFF
>TRBD1|NA|TRBV29-1|TRBJ2-5
TGCAGCGCCGGACAGGGATTGGGGGAGACCCAGTACTTC
CSAGQGLGETQYF
>NA|NA|TRBV18|TRBJ2-3
TGTGCCAGCTCACCCCAGGGCACAGATACGCAGTATTTT
CASSPQGTDTQYF
>TRBD1|NA|TRBV7-9|TRBJ1-1
TGTGCCAGCAGCCCCCATCAGGGGGTCATGAACACTGAAGCTTTCTTT
CASSPHQGVMNTEAFF
>NA|NA|TRBV5-1|TRBJ1-1
TGCGCCAGCAGCTTGGGGACAAACACTGAAGCTTTCTTT
CASSLGTNTEAFF
>NA|NA|TRBV6-5|TRBJ1-4
TGTGCCAGCAGTTACTCCTCGCAGAATGAAAAACTGTTTTTT
CASSYSSQNEKLFF
>TRBD1|many|TRBV4-1|TRBJ1-1
TGCGCCAGCAGCCAAGAGACAGGGTACGGTGAAGCTTTCTTT
CASSQETGYGEAFF
>TRBD1|NA|TRBV27|TRBJ2-3
TGTGCCAGCAGTTTATGGGACAGGGGAGATACGCAGTATTTT
CASSLWDRGDTQYF
>TRBD2|NA|TRBV27|TRBJ2-6
TGTGCCAGCAGTACTAGCGGGGGTACCTCTGGGGCCAACGTCCTGACTTTC
CASSTSGGTSGANVLTF
>NA|NA|TRBV18|TRBJ1-2
TGTGCCAGCTCACCACCGGGGTATGGCTACACCTTC
CASSPPGYGYTF
>NA|NA|TRBV11-2|TRBJ2-7
TGTGCCAGCAGCTTAGCTAGCAAAGGCTACGAGCAGTACTTC
CASSLASKGYEQYF
>TRBD1|NA|TRBV12-5|TRBJ1-1
TGTGCTAGTGGTTCGTCGCGGGACAGGGGGCGCGGGGGATCTCCTGAAGCTTTCTTT
CASGSSRDRGRGGSPEAFF
>TRBD1|NA|TRBV5-1|TRBJ1-6
TGCGCCAGCAGCGATAACAGGGGGCTTAATTCACCCCTCCACTTT
CASSDNRGLNSPLHF
>NA|NA|TRBV6-6|TRBJ2-2
TGTGCCAGCAGTACCGGGACGCCTGCCACCGGGGAGCTGTTTTTT
CASSTGTPATGELFF
>TRBD2|NA|TRBV6-6|TRBJ2-3
TGTGCCAGCAGTTACGGCCGGGACTACCCTTCAGATACGCAGTATTTT
CASSYGRDYPSDTQYF
>NA|NA|TRBV11-3|TRBJ2-1
TGTGCCAGCAGTAGCGGGACAGGGAGGAATGAGCAGTTCTTC
CASSSGTGRNEQFF
>NA|NA|TRBV4-3|TRBJ1-2
TGCGCCAGCAGCCAAGGACAATCCGGAGAGGGCTACACCTTC
CASSQGQSGEGYTF
>NA|NA|TRBV9|TRBJ1-4
TGTGCCAGCAGCGTAGGGCTGCATGAAAAACTGTTTTTT
CASSVGLHEKLFF
>NA|few|TRBV18|TRBJ1-1
TGTGCCAGCTCAAATCTGCGCGACACTGAAGCTTTCTTT
CASSNLRDTEAFF
>NA|NA|TRBV7-6|TRBJ1-3
TGTGCCAGCAGCTTAGGACACCGACACTCTGGAAACACCATATATTTT
CASSLGHRHSGNTIYF
>NA|NA|TRBV27|TRBJ2-7
TGTGCCAGGGACCTGAGCTCCTACGAGCAGTACTTC
CARDLSSYEQYF
>NA|few|TRBV5-1|TRBJ1-4
TGCGCCAGCAGCTTGGGTGGGGCAACTAATGAAAAACTGTTTTTT
CASSLGGATNEKLFF
>NA|NA|TRBV6-5|TRBJ2-7
TGTGCCAGCAGGCCGGGTACCTATTCCTACGAGCAGTACTTC
CASRPGTYSYEQYF
>NA|NA|TRBV4-1|TRBJ1-6
TGCGCCAGCAGCCAAGAATTGACCCCCCGCTCCTATAATTCACCCCTCCACTTT
CASSQELTPRSYNSPLHF
>NA|NA|TRBV7-9|TRBJ2-3
TGTGCCAGCAGCGCCAAGGGCAGAGCCCCGGGTACGCAGTATTTT
CASSAKGRAPGTQYF
>TRBD1|NA|TRBV7-6|TRBJ2-7
TGTGCCAGCAGCTTTTGGCCCGGGACAGGGACCTACGAGCAGTACTTC
CASSFWPGTGTYEQYF
>TRBD1|NA|TRBV4-3|TRBJ1-5
TGCGCCAGCAGCCAAGAATTCAGCAGGGGGCCAGGTCTGCCCCAGCATTTT
CASSQEFSRGPGLPQHF
>NA|once|TRBV7-9|TRBJ1-5
TGTGCCAGCAGCTGGGGAAGACAGGATAATAGCAATCAGCCCCAGCATTTT
CASSWGRQDNSNQPQHF
>NA|few|TRBV5-8|TRBJ1-5
TGTGCCAGCAGCCCACCCAATCAGCCCCAGCATTTT
CASSPPNQPQHF
>NA|once|TRBV18|TRBJ2-7
TGTGCCAGCTCACAGGGGTCCTTTTCCTACGAGCAGTACTTC
CASSQGSFSYEQYF
>NA|NA|TRBV9|TRBJ2-7
TGTGCCAGCAGCGTAGGACATTCCTCCTACGAGCAGTACTTC
CASSVGHSSYEQYF
>NA|once|TRBV5-1|TRBJ1-2
TGCGCCAGCAGCTTGGTAACAGGGACCAACTATGGCTACACCTTC
CASSLVTGTNYGYTF
>TRBD1|NA|TRBV9|TRBJ2-7
TGTGCCAGCACTTTGGGGGACAGCATATACGAGCAGTACTTC
CASTLGDSIYEQYF
>NA|NA|TRBV28|TRBJ2-7
TGTGCCAGCAGTTTAGGGCGGCAACCTGGCGAGCAGTACTTC
CASSLGRQPGEQYF
>NA|few|TRBV30|TRBJ1-1
TGTGCCTGGAGTTACCCGGTCGCTTTCTTT
CAWSYPVAFF
>TRBD1|NA|TRBV27|TRBJ2-7
TGTGCCAGCAGTTTAGACAGGGGGACCTACGAGCAGTACTTC
CASSLDRGTYEQYF
>NA|NA|TRBV10-2|TRBJ2-1
TGCGCCAGCAGTGAAGTGTCCTCAGCGGCAATTTACTCCTACAATGAGCAGTTCTTC
CASSEVSSAAIYSYNEQFF
>TRBD1|once|TRBV19|TRBJ2-7
TGTGCCAGTAGTCTCGACCGGGACAGGGGTGACTACGAGCAGTACTTC
CASSLDRDRGDYEQYF